These T cell receptor beta chains were read from a single sample in a study of T cell repertoires in cytomegalovirus infection. A single record per CDR3 protein comes from TCRdb applying MiXCR to the reads. Of around 770,000 distinct CDR3 sequences listed, about 27% were seen once; the top ten hold approximately 14%. Antigens of these TCRs are unknown. The sample here was cultured CD8+ T cells from PBMCs, taken from culture after CMV antigen stimulation. All receptors derive from a human donor in good health (CMV status not recorded). Some clones in this sample may be carry-over from other donors' samples. Both conserved end residues are part of each CDR3. Each record gives: clone size, J gene, V gene, D gene, CDR3 protein, CDR3 DNA. A D gene is named only where the DNA matches it firmly. Rows give clone size only sometimes, using once, few, many, or a class for an expanded clone.

clone size: many
J gene: TRBJ2-3
V gene: TRBV7-2
D gene: TRBD1
CDR3 protein: CASSLTGGGGDTQYF
CDR3 DNA: TGTGCCAGCAGCTTGACAGGGGGCGGTGGAGATACGCAGTATTTT

clone size: -
J gene: TRBJ2-2
V gene: TRBV7-6
D gene: -
CDR3 protein: CASSLGGTGRFGELFF
CDR3 DNA: TGTGCTAGCAGCTTAGGTGGAACAGGACGATTCGGGGAGCTGTTTTTT

clone size: -
J gene: TRBJ2-5
V gene: TRBV12-3/TRBV12-4
D gene: -
CDR3 protein: CASSSLAAVQETQYF
CDR3 DNA: TGTGCCAGCAGTTCTCTAGCTGCGGTACAAGAGACCCAGTACTTC

clone size: -
J gene: TRBJ2-1
V gene: TRBV7-2
D gene: -
CDR3 protein: CASRPKQGTYNEQFF
CDR3 DNA: TGTGCCAGCCGCCCGAAACAGGGGACTTACAATGAGCAGTTCTTC

clone size: few
J gene: TRBJ2-3
V gene: TRBV7-6
D gene: -
CDR3 protein: CASSLDGAGRTDTQYF
CDR3 DNA: TGTGCCAGCAGCTTAGACGGGGCAGGACGCACAGATACGCAGTATTTT

clone size: few
J gene: TRBJ2-3
V gene: TRBV11-3
D gene: -
CDR3 protein: CASSSGWDTQYF
CDR3 DNA: TGTGCCAGCAGCTCCGGGTGGGATACGCAGTATTTT

clone size: -
J gene: TRBJ2-7
V gene: TRBV6-6
D gene: -
CDR3 protein: CASSPGGVGEQYF
CDR3 DNA: TGTGCCAGCAGTCCGGGCGGGGTTGGCGAGCAGTACTTC

clone size: -
J gene: TRBJ2-5
V gene: TRBV10-3
D gene: TRBD1
CDR3 protein: CAISVRQGETQYF
CDR3 DNA: TGTGCCATCAGTGTCCGACAGGGAGAGACCCAGTACTTC

clone size: -
J gene: TRBJ1-2
V gene: TRBV27
D gene: -
CDR3 protein: CASSTNRDTTTGGYTF
CDR3 DNA: TGTGCCAGCAGTACGAATCGGGACACGACAACGGGTGGCTACACCTTC

clone size: -
J gene: TRBJ1-5
V gene: TRBV28
D gene: -
CDR3 protein: CASRFTAGSNQPQHF
CDR3 DNA: TGTGCCAGCAGATTCACGGCGGGGTCCAATCAGCCCCAGCATTTT

clone size: many
J gene: TRBJ2-1
V gene: TRBV7-8
D gene: TRBD2
CDR3 protein: CASSLVWPGTSGGNYNEQFF
CDR3 DNA: TGTGCCAGCAGCTTAGTATGGCCAGGGACTAGCGGGGGAAACTACAATGAGCAGTTCTTC

clone size: -
J gene: TRBJ2-7
V gene: TRBV27
D gene: -
CDR3 protein: CASSLTRGYEQYF
CDR3 DNA: TGTGCCAGCAGTTTAACACGGGGCTACGAGCAGTACTTC

clone size: few
J gene: TRBJ1-3
V gene: TRBV6-2/TRBV6-3
D gene: -
CDR3 protein: CASSYGYPSGNTIYF
CDR3 DNA: TGTGCCAGCAGTTACGGGTATCCCTCTGGAAACACCATATATTTT

clone size: -
J gene: TRBJ2-5
V gene: TRBV7-9
D gene: -
CDR3 protein: CASSSKKDWAQETQYF
CDR3 DNA: TGTGCCAGCAGCTCCAAGAAGGACTGGGCCCAAGAGACCCAGTACTTC

clone size: -
J gene: TRBJ2-1
V gene: TRBV4-3
D gene: -
CDR3 protein: CASSQRTNSYNEQFF
CDR3 DNA: TGCGCCAGCAGCCAACGGACCAATTCCTACAATGAGCAGTTCTTC

clone size: -
J gene: TRBJ2-2
V gene: TRBV6-2/TRBV6-3
D gene: -
CDR3 protein: CASSYTALELFF
CDR3 DNA: TGTGCCAGCAGTTACACCGCCCTGGAGCTGTTTTTT

clone size: few
J gene: TRBJ2-2
V gene: TRBV7-9
D gene: -
CDR3 protein: CASTSDGTGELFF
CDR3 DNA: TGTGCCAGCACCTCCGACGGGACCGGGGAGCTGTTTTTT

clone size: few
J gene: TRBJ2-5
V gene: TRBV7-6
D gene: -
CDR3 protein: CASSLVGGQEETQYF
CDR3 DNA: TGTGCCAGCAGCTTAGTGGGGGGCCAGGAAGAGACCCAGTACTTC

clone size: -
J gene: TRBJ1-3
V gene: TRBV2
D gene: TRBD1
CDR3 protein: CASDGARDRMENTIYF
CDR3 DNA: TGTGCCAGTGACGGGGCTCGGGACAGGATGGAAAACACCATATATTTT

clone size: -
J gene: TRBJ1-1
V gene: TRBV19
D gene: -
CDR3 protein: CATSIGGVNTEAFF
CDR3 DNA: TGTGCCACTAGTATCGGAGGGGTGAACACTGAAGCTTTCTTT

clone size: -
J gene: TRBJ1-4
V gene: TRBV7-9
D gene: -
CDR3 protein: CASSSYDSTTNEKLFF
CDR3 DNA: TGTGCCAGCAGCTCTTATGACAGTACAACTAATGAAAAACTGTTTTTT

clone size: few
J gene: TRBJ2-1
V gene: TRBV7-6
D gene: TRBD2
CDR3 protein: CASSPTSGGAGAYNEQFF
CDR3 DNA: TGTGCCAGCAGCCCCACTAGCGGGGGGGCCGGGGCCTACAATGAGCAGTTCTTC

clone size: few
J gene: TRBJ1-5
V gene: TRBV19
D gene: TRBD1
CDR3 protein: CASSIRDRGSPGSNQPQHF
CDR3 DNA: TGTGCCAGTAGTATTCGAGACAGGGGCTCTCCAGGTAGCAATCAGCCCCAGCATTTT

clone size: many
J gene: TRBJ2-1
V gene: TRBV7-6
D gene: -
CDR3 protein: CASSASGFSYNEQFF
CDR3 DNA: TGTGCCAGCAGCGCCTCCGGTTTCTCCTACAATGAGCAGTTCTTC

clone size: few
J gene: TRBJ2-1
V gene: TRBV19
D gene: -
CDR3 protein: CATLPGRGYNEQFF
CDR3 DNA: TGTGCCACCCTGCCCGGGAGAGGGTACAATGAGCAGTTCTTC

clone size: few
J gene: TRBJ1-4
V gene: TRBV28
D gene: -
CDR3 protein: CASSNFRLIHNEKLFF
CDR3 DNA: TGTGCCAGCAGCAATTTTCGCCTAATTCACAATGAAAAACTGTTTTTT